The rows below give T cell receptor beta chains drawn from one sample of a study of cytomegalovirus exposure and HLA in healthy donors. The assay was immunoSEQ multiplex PCR, and TCRdb's table has in-frame clones only and misses some. The sample has fewer than 200,000 clones; 80% to 90% are singletons. Sequences were obtained from PBMCs. The source is a man younger than 35 in good health and CMV-seropositive. Each CDR3 is given with its conserved first and last residue. The D gene is left open where the match is weak. Size values are once, few and many counts, or a class for expanded clones, and some rows have none.

v_gene	j_gene	len	d_gene	abundance	CDR3nt	CDR3aa
TRBV7-2	TRBJ2-3	16	.	.	TGTGCCAGCAGCTTAGTGGCGGGATCTTACACAGATACGCAGTATTTT	CASSLVAGSYTDTQYF
TRBV18	TRBJ1-2	14	.	.	TGTGCCAGCTCACCCGGGACACTTAACTATGGCTACACCTTC	CASSPGTLNYGYTF
TRBV6-5	TRBJ2-5	15	.	.	TGTGCCAGCACTGACAGGCGTAGTGGTGGAGAGACCCAGTACTTC	CASTDRRSGGETQYF
TRBV4-2	TRBJ2-3	16	TRBD2	.	TGTGCCTCCTCCTCCCTAGCGGGGGTTGGTACAGATACGCAGTATTTT	CASSSLAGVGTDTQYF
TRBV30	TRBJ2-7	12	.	.	TGTGCCTGGAGCAAGGGGGTAGGGGAGCAGTACTTC	CAWSKGVGEQYF
TRBV19	TRBJ2-5	14	.	.	TGTGCCAGTAGTATCGGTGTCGGCCAAGAGACCCAGTACTTC	CASSIGVGQETQYF
TRBV5-4	TRBJ2-7	13	TRBD1	.	TGTGCCAGCAGCGGGACAGGGGATAAGGAGCAGTACTTC	CASSGTGDKEQYF
TRBV15	TRBJ2-1	16	TRBD2	.	TGTGCCACCAGCAGGGACAGAGGCGGGGGGGGCCATGAGCAGTTCTTC	CATSRDRGGGGHEQFF
TRBV9	TRBJ2-3	16	TRBD2	.	TGTGCCAGCACTCCTGGGGTAGCGGGGGTCACAGATACGCAGTATTTT	CASTPGVAGVTDTQYF
TRBV9	TRBJ2-5	18	TRBD2	.	TGTGCCAGCAGCGTAGCGCGGGGGACTAGCGGGGGGGCGGAGACCCAGTACTTC	CASSVARGTSGGAETQYF
TRBV27	TRBJ2-7	17	TRBD2	few	TGTGCCAGCAGTTTAAATGGGCCTAGCGGGGGGTTCTACGAGCAGTACTTC	CASSLNGPSGGFYEQYF
TRBV19	TRBJ1-1	15	TRBD1	.	TGTGCCAGTAGTATAATCAGGGACAGCGAAACTGAAGCTTTCTTT	CASSIIRDSETEAFF
TRBV4-3	TRBJ1-1	15	TRBD1	few	TGCGCCAGCAGCCAAGGGACAGGGCATGGGGCTGAAGCTTTCTTT	CASSQGTGHGAEAFF
TRBV2	TRBJ2-7	13	.	.	TGTGCCAGCAGGCCCGGGACAACCTACGAGCAGTACTTC	CASRPGTTYEQYF
TRBV6-6	TRBJ1-4	13	.	.	TGTGCCAGCAGTCGACAGACTAATGAAAAACTGTTTTTT	CASSRQTNEKLFF
TRBV10-2	TRBJ1-6	14	.	once	TGCGCCAGCAGTGACAGGGGTTATAATTCACCCCTCCACTTT	CASSDRGYNSPLHF
TRBV5-1	TRBJ1-6	15	TRBD1	.	TGCGCCAGCAGCTTGTACCGGGACAGCGGTTCACCCCTCCACTTT	CASSLYRDSGSPLHF
TRBV27	TRBJ2-6	19	TRBD1	.	TGTGCCAGCAGTTTCCAGGGGGCCTATCCTACCTCTGGGGCCAACGTCCTGACTTTC	CASSFQGAYPTSGANVLTF
TRBV5-8	TRBJ2-1	15	.	.	TGTGCCAGCAGCTCAGGGGAGGGGACCCCTAATGAGCAGTTCTTC	CASSSGEGTPNEQFF
TRBV19	TRBJ2-3	16	TRBD2	.	TGTGCCAGTAGGACGGCCGGGCGGGGGGGCGCAGATACGCAGTATTTT	CASRTAGRGGADTQYF
TRBV4-3	TRBJ2-2	16	.	.	TGCGCCAGCAGCCCCTCCTCGGGGTCTAACACCGGGGAGCTATTTTTT	CASSPSSGSNTGELFF
TRBV18	TRBJ2-7	13	.	.	TGTGCCAGCTCACGTCCGCCTACCTACGAGCAGTACTTC	CASSRPPTYEQYF
TRBV6-5	TRBJ1-2	14	.	few	TGTGCCAGCAGTTACGGGGAGGGACTCTATGGCTACACCTTC	CASSYGEGLYGYTF
TRBV6-5	TRBJ1-2	13	.	.	TGTGCCAGCAGTCTCAACACGAAATATGGCTACACCTTC	CASSLNTKYGYTF
TRBV4-3	TRBJ2-2	16	TRBD1	.	TGCGCCAGCAGCCCAACGGGACAGGGTGGCACCGGGGAGCTGTTTTTT	CASSPTGQGGTGELFF
TRBV7-3	TRBJ1-1	12	.	.	TGTGCCAGCAGCTGGGGGGGTACTGAAGCTTTCTTT	CASSWGGTEAFF
TRBV5-1	TRBJ1-1	15	TRBD1	.	TGCGCCAGCAGCTCAACAGGGGGAGCGAACACTGAAGCTTTCTTT	CASSSTGGANTEAFF
TRBV4-2	TRBJ1-2	15	TRBD1	.	TGTGCCAGCAGCCCCCGGGACAGTCTTAACTATGGCTACACCTTC	CASSPRDSLNYGYTF